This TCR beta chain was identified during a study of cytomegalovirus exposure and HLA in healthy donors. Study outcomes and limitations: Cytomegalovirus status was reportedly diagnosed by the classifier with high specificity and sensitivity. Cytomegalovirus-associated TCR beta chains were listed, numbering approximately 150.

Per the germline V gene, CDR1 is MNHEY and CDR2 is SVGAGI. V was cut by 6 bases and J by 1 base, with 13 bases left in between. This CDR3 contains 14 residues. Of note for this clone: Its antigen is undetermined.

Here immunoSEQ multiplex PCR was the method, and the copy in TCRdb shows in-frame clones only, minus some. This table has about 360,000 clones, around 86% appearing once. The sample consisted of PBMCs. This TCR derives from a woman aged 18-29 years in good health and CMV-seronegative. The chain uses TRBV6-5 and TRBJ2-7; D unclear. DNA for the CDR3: TGTGCCAGCAGCCCCCCGCCCGGTTCCTACGAGCAGTACTTC. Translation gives CASSPPPGSYEQYF.